These T cell receptor beta chains were read from a single sample in a study of T cell responses to AZD1222 COVID-19 vaccine. The data were produced by immunoSEQ multiplex PCR, yet TCRdb's version contains in-frame clones alone and is incomplete. Seen here are about 76,000 clones, roughly 90% observed once, and the top ten hold roughly a tenth. Sequencing used peripheral blood, obtained on day 0 of AZD1222 vaccination. Receptors were obtained from an adult in good health. Each CDR3 is given with its conserved first and last residue. The D gene is left open where the match is weak. Clone size is stated in some rows and not others, as once, few, many or a class when expanded.

size	V	D	J	CDR3	DNA
NA	TRBV9	NA	TRBJ2-7	CASSPLQGGEQYF	TGTGCCAGCAGCCCCCTACAGGGTGGCGAGCAGTACTTC
NA	TRBV7-2	TRBD2	TRBJ2-3	CASSLDSGSVDTQYF	TGTGCCAGCAGCTTAGATAGCGGGAGCGTAGATACGCAGTATTTT
NA	TRBV24-1	TRBD2	TRBJ2-3	CATSDPVAGGMDTQYF	TGTGCCACCAGTGACCCAGTAGCGGGAGGGATGGATACGCAGTATTTT
NA	TRBV11-2	NA	TRBJ2-1	CASSLIRDHSYNEQFF	TGTGCCAGCAGCTTAATTCGGGACCACTCCTACAATGAGCAGTTCTTC
NA	TRBV19	TRBD1	TRBJ1-1	CASTTDRASTEAFF	TGTGCCAGTACCACCGACAGGGCGAGCACTGAAGCTTTCTTT
NA	TRBV5-1	TRBD1	TRBJ2-3	CASSPRDRTHTDTQYF	TGCGCCAGCAGCCCACGGGACAGAACGCACACAGATACGCAGTATTTT
NA	TRBV6-4	NA	TRBJ1-2	CASSSQGSGGYTF	TGTGCCAGCAGTAGTCAAGGTTCGGGAGGCTACACCTTC
NA	TRBV5-4	NA	TRBJ1-6	CASSFGQLNNSPLHF	TGTGCCAGCAGCTTCGGTCAGCTAAATAATTCACCCCTCCACTTT
NA	TRBV19	NA	TRBJ1-5	CASSTIGGMAQHF	TGTGCCAGTAGTACCATAGGGGGGATGGCCCAGCATTTT
NA	TRBV27	TRBD1	TRBJ2-1	CASRPFYRDRGTEEYNEQFF	TGTGCCAGCAGGCCGTTTTATCGGGACAGGGGTACAGAAGAATACAATGAGCAGTTCTTC
NA	TRBV19	TRBD2	TRBJ2-2	CASDGGGDTGELFF	TGTGCCAGTGATGGCGGGGGGGACACCGGGGAGCTGTTTTTT
NA	TRBV2	NA	TRBJ2-7	CANYEQYF	TGTGCCAACTACGAGCAGTACTTC
NA	TRBV25-1	TRBD2	TRBJ2-3	CASSGSGSPHTDTQYF	TGTGCCAGCAGTGGTAGCGGGAGTCCCCACACAGATACGCAGTATTTT
NA	TRBV5-1	NA	TRBJ2-2	CASSLSRAGTGELFF	TGCGCCAGCAGCTTGAGCAGGGCGGGCACCGGGGAGCTGTTTTTT
NA	TRBV18	NA	TRBJ1-2	CASSPGGGNFYGYTF	TGTGCCAGCTCACCCGGTGGGGGGAATTTCTATGGCTACACCTTC
NA	TRBV7-3	NA	TRBJ1-3	CASSLGGEGNTIYF	TGTGCCAGCAGCTTAGGAGGGGAGGGAAACACCATATATTTT
NA	TRBV7-2	NA	TRBJ2-7	CASSLSPSSYEQYF	TGTGCCAGCAGCTTAAGCCCAAGCTCCTACGAGCAGTACTTC
once	TRBV12-3/TRBV12-4	NA	TRBJ1-2	CASSPGRYGYTF	TGTGCCAGCAGCCCCGGACGGTATGGCTACACCTTC
NA	TRBV5-5	NA	TRBJ2-2	CASSTGGVGNTGELFF	TGTGCCAGCAGCACTGGAGGGGTAGGGAACACCGGGGAGCTGTTTTTT
NA	TRBV7-9	NA	TRBJ2-1	CASSLLGEANEQFF	TGTGCCAGCAGCTTGCTGGGAGAAGCGAATGAGCAGTTCTTC
NA	TRBV28	NA	TRBJ2-2	CASRPRSRLQTGELFF	TGTGCCAGCAGGCCGAGGTCCCGGCTACAAACCGGGGAGCTGTTTTTT
few	TRBV19	NA	TRBJ1-1	CASSTRGGRAFF	TGTGCCAGTAGTACCCGGGGAGGCCGTGCTTTCTTT
NA	TRBV2	TRBD1	TRBJ1-1	CASSPSEGTVEAFF	TGTGCCAGCAGTCCCTCAGAGGGGACAGTTGAAGCTTTCTTT
NA	TRBV29-1	TRBD2	TRBJ2-7	CSVGLLAGVEGQYF	TGCAGCGTGGGGCTACTAGCGGGAGTCGAAGGGCAGTACTTC
NA	TRBV5-1	TRBD2	TRBJ2-3	CASSARLLAGGTDTQYF	TGCGCCAGCAGCGCCCGCCTACTAGCGGGAGGGACAGATACGCAGTATTTT
NA	TRBV9	NA	TRBJ1-1	CASSPGLSPEAFF	TGTGCCAGCAGCCCGGGACTGTCGCCTGAAGCTTTCTTT
NA	TRBV10-3	NA	TRBJ2-6	CAIRTESGANVLTF	TGTGCCATCAGGACCGAGTCTGGGGCCAACGTCCTGACTTTC
NA	TRBV28	NA	TRBJ1-1	CASSGGGVGTEAFF	TGTGCCAGCAGTGGCGGGGGGGTCGGCACTGAAGCTTTCTTT
NA	TRBV7-9	TRBD2	TRBJ2-1	CASSFYGAGRVNEQFF	TGTGCCAGCAGCTTCTACGGAGCGGGAAGGGTCAATGAGCAGTTCTTC
few	TRBV30	TRBD2	TRBJ2-1	CAWSNLGLAKFF	TGTGCCTGGAGTAACCTGGGACTAGCTAAATTCTTC
NA	TRBV6-5	NA	TRBJ1-2	CASRNFGGSYGYTF	TGTGCCAGCAGAAACTTCGGGGGCAGCTATGGCTACACCTTC
NA	TRBV7-3	TRBD2	TRBJ2-3	CASSSSSGSTDTQYF	TGTGCCAGCAGCTCCTCTAGCGGATCCACAGATACGCAGTATTTT
NA	TRBV19	NA	TRBJ1-3	CASSIGRSAGNTIYF	TGTGCCAGTAGTATAGGGAGGTCGGCTGGAAACACCATATATTTT
NA	TRBV15	NA	TRBJ1-3	CATSSIEGAGNTIYF	TGTGCCACCAGCTCCATTGAGGGGGCTGGAAACACCATATATTTT
NA	TRBV18	NA	TRBJ1-3	CASSSIPPGTSSGNTIYF	TGTGCCAGCTCCTCAATCCCCCCCGGGACGAGCTCTGGAAACACCATATATTTT
NA	TRBV19	NA	TRBJ1-5	CASSIGTTQPQHF	TGTGCCAGTAGTATAGGGACAACTCAGCCCCAGCATTTT
NA	TRBV2	NA	TRBJ2-3	CASGRTDTQYF	TGTGCCAGCGGGAGGACAGATACGCAGTATTTT
NA	TRBV28	NA	TRBJ2-7	CASSFGQGLDFRYEQYF	TGTGCCAGCAGTTTTGGGCAGGGACTCGACTTCCGTTACGAGCAGTACTTC
NA	TRBV10-2	NA	TRBJ2-3	CASSDYIAADTQYF	TGCGCCAGCAGTGACTATATTGCAGCAGATACGCAGTATTTT
NA	TRBV2	NA	TRBJ1-3	CASSVREGDTIYF	TGTGCCAGCAGTGTTCGGGAAGGGGACACCATATATTTT
NA	TRBV5-4	TRBD1	TRBJ1-2	CASSSRDRPLGGYTF	TGTGCCAGCAGCTCGAGGGACAGGCCGCTGGGAGGCTACACCTTC
NA	TRBV2	NA	TRBJ2-6	CASNPWGTGSGANVLTF	TGTGCCAGCAACCCTTGGGGCACGGGGTCTGGGGCCAACGTCCTGACTTTC
NA	TRBV6-5	TRBD1	TRBJ2-5	CASSYTGGWETQYF	TGTGCCAGCAGTTACACAGGGGGATGGGAGACCCAGTACTTC
few	TRBV6-5	NA	TRBJ1-4	CASSYSGRENEKLFF	TGTGCCAGCAGTTACTCGGGCAGGGAGAATGAAAAACTGTTTTTT
NA	TRBV19	TRBD2	TRBJ2-2	CASTSGVNTGELFF	TGTGCCAGTACTAGCGGGGTAAACACCGGGGAGCTGTTTTTT
NA	TRBV18	NA	TRBJ1-3	CASSPPHGSGNTIYF	TGTGCCAGCTCACCACCCCACGGCTCTGGAAACACCATATATTTT
NA	TRBV10-3	NA	TRBJ1-6	CAITPALDSPLHF	TGTGCCATCACCCCAGCCCTGGATTCACCCCTCCACTTT
NA	TRBV2	TRBD2	TRBJ2-5	CASSDLAGGFETQYF	TGTGCCAGCAGTGACCTAGCGGGGGGGTTTGAGACCCAGTACTTC
NA	TRBV7-2	NA	TRBJ2-1	CASSLAPGYNEQFF	TGTGCCAGCAGCTTAGCGCCGGGGTACAATGAGCAGTTCTTC
NA	TRBV6-1	NA	TRBJ2-2	CASSEGTARQTAGELFF	TGTGCCAGCAGTGAAGGGACCGCTAGGCAAACTGCCGGGGAGCTGTTTTTT
NA	TRBV11-2	TRBD1	TRBJ2-3	CASSPGTVGDTQYF	TGTGCCAGCAGCCCCGGGACAGTTGGAGATACGCAGTATTTT
NA	TRBV19	TRBD2	TRBJ2-5	CASSIGGGRATQYF	TGTGCCAGTAGTATTGGGGGGGGGAGAGCGACCCAGTACTTC
NA	TRBV10-3	TRBD1	TRBJ1-1	CAITLGQDTEAFF	TGTGCCATCACCCTGGGACAGGACACTGAAGCTTTCTTT
once	TRBV5-1	NA	TRBJ1-1	CASSVERDTEAFF	TGCGCCAGCAGCGTAGAACGTGACACTGAAGCTTTCTTT
NA	TRBV5-5	TRBD1	TRBJ2-1	CASSPGQASYNEQFF	TGTGCCAGCAGCCCGGGACAGGCCTCCTACAATGAGCAGTTCTTC